These 23 T cell receptor beta chains were all obtained from the same sample, sequenced in a study of cytomegalovirus exposure and HLA in healthy donors. Primers included in the PCR were 60 Vbeta and 13 Jbeta primers. Assay used: immunoSEQ multiplex PCR; TCRdb lists only in-frame clones, some missing. The repertoire consists of over 80,000 clones, with roughly 74% occurring once and the leading ten covering around 3.1%. Sequencing was performed on PBMCs. These receptors all come from a female donor in good health and CMV-seropositive.

This chain uses TRBV7-2 with TRBJ1-3; D is unclear. The germline V gene has CDR1 SGHTA and CDR2 FQGNSA. Trimming pared 1 base from V and 4 bases from J, leaving 11 bases between. This CDR3 is 15 amino acids long. CDR3 in amino acids: CASSLEEGRGNTIYF. CDR3 bases: TGTGCCAGCAGCTTAGAGGAAGGGAGAGGAAACACCATATATTTT.

This clone was picked up a small number of times. The rearrangement uses TRBV10-1 and TRBJ2-2; the match to TRBD1 covers 7 bases. After removal of 6 bases from V and 7 bases from J, the junction contained 8 bases not matched to a gene. Germline CDR1 WNHNN, CDR2 SYGVQD (reference sequence). The CDR3 sequence is 14 residues long. The CDR3 DNA reads TGCGCCAGCAGCCCCGACCGACAGGGCGGGGAGCTGTTTTTT. This encodes CASSPDRQGGELFF.

As to this clone: Because the CDR3's place on the DNA is in doubt, the DNA is left out and the CDR3 is given as listed by TCRdb. The chain employs TRBV7-2 and TRBJ2-5; the D call TRBD2 from the table was never checked on the DNA. The CDR3 region is 14 residues in length, termini included. The germline gives CDR1 SGHTA, CDR2 FQGNSA. CDR3: CASSFGPGGETQYF.

This rearrangement joins TRBV6-5 to TRBJ2-7; D may be TRBD2 (5 bases). This CDR3 contains 14 residues. The V gene lost 5 bases and the J gene lost 3 bases, with 14 bases spanning the gap. Germline V gives CDR1 MNHEY, CDR2 SVGAGI. CDR3 DNA sequence: TGTGCCAGCAGTAAGAGGGCGTCGGGCTACGAGCAGTACTTC. The encoded protein is CASSKRASGYEQYF.

V and J are TRBV28 and TRBJ2-7; 8 bases align to TRBD1. Trimming at V came to 6 bases and at J to 0 bases, leaving 7 bases not matched to a gene. Germline assignment: CDR1 MDHEN and CDR2 SYDVKM. The CDR3 is made up of 15 amino acids. CDR3 in DNA: TGTGCCAGCAGCAAGGACAGGGCTGGCTCCTACGAGCAGTACTTC. Its protein is CASSKDRAGSYEQYF.

The V call is TRBV12-5, the J call TRBJ2-3; D is possibly TRBD1 (6 bases). Looked up from germline, CDR1 is LGHNT and CDR2 is FRNRAP. This CDR3 has 13 residues. V dropped 2 bases and J dropped 10 bases, with 13 bases sitting between them. The CDR3 loop is CASGLRRPGAQYF. The CDR3 DNA reads TGTGCTAGTGGTTTGAGGCGTCCAGGGGCGCAGTATTTT.

The V and J genes are TRBV14 and TRBJ2-7; 11 nucleotides agree with TRBD1. The CDR3 covers 15 residues. The germline V gene encodes CDR1 SGHDN and CDR2 FVKESK. The J segment lost 2 bases and the V segment lost 4 bases, leaving 4 bases of the junction unmatched. CDR3 nucleotides: TGTGCCAGCAGCCGGACAGGGGGCATCACCTACGAGCAGTACTTC. This gives the protein CASSRTGGITYEQYF. The full variable domain, completed using reference TRBV14 and TRBJ2-7, is EAGVTQFPSHSVIEKGQTVTLRCDPISGHDNLYWYRRVMGKEIKFLLHFVKESKQDESGMPNNRFLAERTGGTYSTLKVQPAELEDSGVYFCASSRTGGITYEQYFGPGTRLTVT.

This clone has just a few counts. The V call is TRBV5-1, the J call TRBJ1-1; weak D call: TRBD1 (5 bases). The CDR3 consists of 13 residues. With 5 bases removed from V and 1 base from J, the gap between germline ends came to 9 bases. From germline, CDR1 is SGHRS and CDR2 YFSETQ. CDR3 sequence reads: CASSFQGNTEAFF. The CDR3 DNA sequence: TGCGCCAGCAGTTTTCAGGGGAACACTGAAGCTTTCTTT.

The V gene is TRBV7-9, the J gene TRBJ2-1, with 10 bases lining up with TRBD1. Losses at the gene ends were 6 bases for V and 7 bases for J; bases not matched to a gene: 12. The CDR3 extends over 16 amino acids. Per germline, CDR1 SEHNR and CDR2 FQNEAQ (reference sequence). The CDR3 sequence: CASRPTPGQGRNEQFF. CDR3 DNA sequence: TGTGCCAGCAGACCGACACCGGGACAGGGGAGGAATGAGCAGTTCTTC. The full variable domain, rest sourced from reference TRBV7-9 and TRBJ2-1, is DTGVSQNPRHKITKRGQNVTFRCDPISEHNRLYWYRQTLGQGPEFLTYFQNEAQLEKSRLLSDRFSAERPKGSFSTLEIQRTEQGDSAMYLCASRPTPGQGRNEQFFGPGTRLTVL.

This clone was recorded once. The J gene is TRBJ2-7, the V gene TRBV5-4; a weak D match, TRBD2 (6 bases). Germline values: CDR1 SGHNT, CDR2 YYREEE (reference sequence). Trimming removed 4 bases at V and 2 bases at J, with 13 bases between. The length of the CDR3 is 14 residues. CDR3 coding DNA: TGTGCCAGCAGCCCCCGGGGAGGACCCTACGAGCAGTACTTC. Protein product: CASSPRGGPYEQYF.

J is TRBJ2-1 and V is TRBV30; D is unclear. CDR1 and CDR2 (germline): GTSNPN, SVGIG (reference sequence). Trimming stripped 4 bases from V and 7 bases from J, with 14 bases between. The CDR3 totals 13 residues. CDR3 coding DNA: TGTGCCTGGACGGTGAGCGTTTCTAATGAGCAGTTCTTC. This translates into CAWTVSVSNEQFF.

The chain recombines TRBV7-6 with TRBJ1-1, with D possibly matching TRBD1 (6 bases). Looked up from germline, CDR1 is SGHVS and CDR2 is FNYEAQ. V shed 5 bases and J shed 11 bases, with 15 bases lying between them. There are 12 residues in the CDR3. CDR3 region: CASSQPRQVAFF. CDR3 sequence (DNA): TGTGCCAGCAGCCAACCTAGACAGGTGGCTTTCTTT.

A remark on this clone: Other DNA sequences of this sample code for an identical CDR3. The genes are TRBV7-9 and TRBJ2-5; D may be TRBD2 (5 bases). V gave up 5 bases and J gave up 5 bases, with 9 bases separating them. Germline V gene data show CDR1 as SEHNR and CDR2 as FQNEAQ (reference sequence). This CDR3 spans 12 amino acids. The CDR3 spells CASSPSGETQYF. In DNA form, the CDR3 reads TGTGCCAGCAGCCCCTCGGGGGAGACCCAGTACTTC.

The chain links TRBV11-2 to TRBJ1-4; weak D call: TRBD1 (5 bases). V lost 5 bases, J lost 3 bases, and 13 bases lay in between. CDR3 size: 15 residues. Germline CDR1 and CDR2: SGHAT and FQNNGV. DNA for the CDR3: TGTGCCAGCAGCGCCAGCCGACAGTCTAATGAAAAACTGTTTTTT. It translates to CASSASRQSNEKLFF.

CDR3 protein: CSVGATSQDTQYF. The CDR3 nucleotides read TGCAGCGTGGGGGCCACTTCACAGGATACGCAGTATTTT. The chain uses TRBV29-1 and TRBJ2-3; D perhaps matches TRBD1 (6 bases). CDR1 and CDR2 (germline): SQVTM, ANQGSEA. This CDR3 contains 13 residues. V was shortened by 6 bases and J by 6 bases, with 16 bases between the two germline ends.

This sequence joins TRBV6-5 and TRBJ1-5; the match to TRBD1 covers 8 bases. Trimming at V came to 2 bases and at J to 6 bases, leaving 6 bases not matched to a gene. The V gene's germline CDR1 is MNHEY and CDR2 SVGAGI. CDR3 length: 15 amino acids. The CDR3 nucleotides are TGTGCCAGCAGTTACCGCAGGGGGCGCGGTCAGCCCCAGCATTTT. This translates into CASSYRRGRGQPQHF.

This clone has ten or more counts. This chain connects TRBV28 to TRBJ1-1; D is unclear. Deletions cut 8 bases from V and 5 bases from J, with 18 bases between. The CDR3 covers 14 residues. From germline, CDR1 is MDHEN and CDR2 SYDVKM. CDR3 region: CASSKRGSYTEAFF. The CDR3 nucleotides are TGTGCCAGCTCCAAGCGGGGAAGTTATACTGAAGCTTTCTTT.

The chain recombines TRBV19 with TRBJ2-7; 8 positions match TRBD1. The germline gives CDR1 LNHDA, CDR2 SQIVND (reference sequence). This CDR3 spans 14 amino acids. Trimming at V came to 3 bases and at J to 6 bases, leaving 7 bases not matched to a gene. CDR3 DNA sequence: TGTGCCAGTAGTATCGGACAGGGTTCGGGCGAGCAGTACTTC. Translating it yields CASSIGQGSGEQYF.

The chain carries TRBV28 and TRBJ1-5; 7 bases are a match to TRBD1. Germline V gene sequence: CDR1 MDHEN, CDR2 SYDVKM. The CDR3 runs to 14 residues. The DNA for the CDR3 is TGTGCTAGCCAGGGACAGCTTAGCAATCAGCCCCAGCATTTT. It codes for CASQGQLSNQPQHF.

The J gene is TRBJ1-6, the V gene TRBV28; a weak D match, TRBD1 (5 bases). Looked up from germline, CDR1 is MDHEN and CDR2 is SYDVKM. Trimming took 7 bases from V and 3 from J, leaving 16 bases between them. This CDR3 is 16 amino acids long. CDR3: CASNPRAQYYNSPLHF. The CDR3 region has the DNA TGTGCCAGCAATCCCAGGGCCCAATACTATAATTCACCCCTCCACTTT.

The gene calls are TRBV10-3 and TRBJ2-7; 7 positions match TRBD2. V shed 4 bases, J shed 2 bases, and the junction held 5 bases outside the gene matches. The CDR3 sequence is 14 residues long. The V gene's germline CDR1 is ENHRY and CDR2 SYGVKD. The CDR3 here is CAISGAAGAYEQYF. CDR3 nucleotide sequence: TGTGCCATCAGTGGGGCGGCGGGGGCCTACGAGCAGTACTTC.

The rearrangement uses TRBV27 and TRBJ1-5, with TRBD1 identical over 12 bases. Germline CDR1 reads MNHEY; CDR2 reads SMNVEV (reference sequence). The CDR3 is made up of 14 amino acids. V gave up 5 bases and J gave up 6 bases; unmatched junction bases: 2. The chain's CDR3 is CASSGDRGRQPQHF. In DNA, the CDR3 is TGTGCCAGCAGTGGGGACAGGGGGCGTCAGCCCCAGCATTTT.

The rearrangement links TRBV7-2 to TRBJ1-2, with 9 bases lining up with TRBD1. The CDR3 covers 14 residues. Trimming removed 5 bases from V and 7 bases from J; junction bases left unmatched: 8. Germline CDR1 SGHTA, CDR2 FQGNSA. CDR3 coding DNA: TGTGCCAGCAGCCCGGACAGGGGTTCCTTTGGCTACACCTTC. As protein: CASSPDRGSFGYTF.